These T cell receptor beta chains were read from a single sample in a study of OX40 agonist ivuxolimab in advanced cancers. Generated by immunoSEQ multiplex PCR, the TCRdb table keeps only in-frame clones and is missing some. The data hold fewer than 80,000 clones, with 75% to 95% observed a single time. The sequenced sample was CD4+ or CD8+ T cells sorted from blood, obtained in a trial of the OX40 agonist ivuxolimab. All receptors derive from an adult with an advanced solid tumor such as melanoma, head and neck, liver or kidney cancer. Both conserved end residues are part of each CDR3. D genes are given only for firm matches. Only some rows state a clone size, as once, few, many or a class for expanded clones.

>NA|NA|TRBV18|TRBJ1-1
TGTGCCAGCTCACCCCTCAAAGGGCAGGGGAGGACGGCTGAAGCTTTCTTT
CASSPLKGQGRTAEAFF
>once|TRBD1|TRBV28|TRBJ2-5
TGTGCCAGCAGTGGCCCGGGACAGGGGGTAGAGACCCAGTACTTC
CASSGPGQGVETQYF
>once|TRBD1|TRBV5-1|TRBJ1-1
TGCGCCAGCAGCGATAAAACAGGGGGCAAGCCTGAAGCTTTCTTT
CASSDKTGGKPEAFF
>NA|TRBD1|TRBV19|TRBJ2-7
TGTGCCAGTAGCCCGGGACAGGGCAGGGACGAGCAGTACTTC
CASSPGQGRDEQYF
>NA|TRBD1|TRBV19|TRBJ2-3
TGTGCCAGTAGTCTTAAACTTCAGGGGGTCAGGACAGATACGCAGTATTTT
CASSLKLQGVRTDTQYF
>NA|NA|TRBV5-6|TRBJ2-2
TGTGCCAGCAGCTTGACGGCAGCGAACACCGGGGAGCTGTTTTTT
CASSLTAANTGELFF
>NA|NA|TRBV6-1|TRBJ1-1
TGTGCCAGCAGTGATCAACAGGGCATGAACACTGAAGCTTTCTTT
CASSDQQGMNTEAFF
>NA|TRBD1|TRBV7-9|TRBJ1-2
TGTGCCAGCAGCCGGGGACAGGGCGTCTATGGCTACACCTTC
CASSRGQGVYGYTF
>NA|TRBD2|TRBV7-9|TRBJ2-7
TGTGCCAGCAGCTTAGGGCTTAGCGGGAGAACCTACGAGCAGTACTTC
CASSLGLSGRTYEQYF
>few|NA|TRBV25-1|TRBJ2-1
TGTGCCAGCAGTCCCCAGGGAGGATACAATGAGCAGTTCTTC
CASSPQGGYNEQFF
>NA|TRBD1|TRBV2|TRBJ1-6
TGTGCCAGTTCAGGGGGCTCGAGGGGTAATTCACCCCTCCACTTT
CASSGGSRGNSPLHF
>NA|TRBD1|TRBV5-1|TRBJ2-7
TGCGCCAGCAGCACTGGGACAGAAAGGTACGAGCAGTACTTC
CASSTGTERYEQYF
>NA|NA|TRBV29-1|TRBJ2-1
TGCAGCGTTGAGAGTGCTAGCCGTCATGAGCAGTTCTTC
CSVESASRHEQFF
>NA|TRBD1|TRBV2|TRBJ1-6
TGTGCCAGCAGTCCCGGGACAGGGAATTCACCCCTCCACTTT
CASSPGTGNSPLHF
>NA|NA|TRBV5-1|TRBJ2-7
TGCGCCAGCAGCGAGGCGGGGCTCGTCCAGTACTTC
CASSEAGLVQYF
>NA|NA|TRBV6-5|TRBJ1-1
TGTGCCAGCAGCCGCCTTGAAGCTTTCTTT
CASSRLEAFF
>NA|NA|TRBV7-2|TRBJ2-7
TGTGCCAGCAGCTTGCAGGGACGGCCGCACGAGCAGTACTTC
CASSLQGRPHEQYF
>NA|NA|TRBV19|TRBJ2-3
TGTGCCACCTCGGGCTTTTTCCGCGATACGCAGTATTTT
CATSGFFRDTQYF
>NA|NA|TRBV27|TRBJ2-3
TGTGCCAGCAGCCCCACGATGCTTCGCACAGATACGCAGTATTTT
CASSPTMLRTDTQYF
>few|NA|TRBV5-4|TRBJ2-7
TGTGCCAGCAGCTTGGAACTAAGAGACCAGTACTTC
CASSLELRDQYF
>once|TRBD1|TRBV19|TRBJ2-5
TGTGCCACCGCAGAGGGGGACAGACGAACCCAGTACTTC
CATAEGDRRTQYF
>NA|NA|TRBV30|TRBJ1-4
TGTGCCTGGAACGGCAGCCCACTGTTTTTT
CAWNGSPLFF
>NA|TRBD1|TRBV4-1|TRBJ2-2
TGCGCCAGCAGCCAAGAGGGGCAGGGGGCTACCAACACCGGGGAGCTGTTTTTT
CASSQEGQGATNTGELFF
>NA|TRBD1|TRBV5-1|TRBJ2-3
TGCGCCAGCAGGTTACAGGGGGCATCGACAGATACGCAGTATTTT
CASRLQGASTDTQYF
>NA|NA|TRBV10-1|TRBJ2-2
TGCGCCAGCATGGAGGAAGGTGAGCTGTTTTTT
CASMEEGELFF
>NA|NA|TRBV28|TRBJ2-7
TGTGCCAGCAGTTTAAGTTACAGGGCATACGAGCAGTACTTC
CASSLSYRAYEQYF
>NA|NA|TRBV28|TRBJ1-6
TGTGCCAGCAGTCGCCCGACAAGTAACTATAATTCACCCCTCCACTTT
CASSRPTSNYNSPLHF
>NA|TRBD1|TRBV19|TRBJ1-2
TGTGCCAGTAGCCGTCAGACAGGGACGGGCTACACCTTC
CASSRQTGTGYTF
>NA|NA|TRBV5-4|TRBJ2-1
TGTGCCAGCAGCAAAGGGCAGGGGTGGGATGAGCAGTTCTTC
CASSKGQGWDEQFF
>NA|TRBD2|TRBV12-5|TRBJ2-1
TGTGCTAGTGGTTCCCCCCCGCGGGAGCCCCGGACCAATGAGCAGTTCTTC
CASGSPPREPRTNEQFF
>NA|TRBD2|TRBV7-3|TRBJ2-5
TGTGCCAGCAGCAGGGGCGGGAGGCCAGGGGAGACCCAGTACTTC
CASSRGGRPGETQYF
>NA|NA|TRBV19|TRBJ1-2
TGTGCCAGTAGCGGACAGAAAATCTATGGCTACACCTTC
CASSGQKIYGYTF
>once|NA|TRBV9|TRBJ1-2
TGTGCCAGCAGCGTCTCCGGGTCCTCTAACTATGGCTACACCTTC
CASSVSGSSNYGYTF
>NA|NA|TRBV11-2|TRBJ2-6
TGTGCCAGCAGCTTAAGGATTCCTGGGGCCAACGTCCTGACTTTC
CASSLRIPGANVLTF
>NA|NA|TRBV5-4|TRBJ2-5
TGTGCCAGCAGCTTGCGAGCAGGGTCGTCGGAGACCCAGTACTTC
CASSLRAGSSETQYF
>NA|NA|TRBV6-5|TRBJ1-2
TGTGCCAGCCACCCACAAGGGGGGGACTATGGCTACACCTTC
CASHPQGGDYGYTF
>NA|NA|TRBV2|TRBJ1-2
TGTGCCAGCAGTTCCGAGGACAGCTATGGCTACACCTTC
CASSSEDSYGYTF
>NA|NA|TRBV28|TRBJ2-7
TGTGCCAGCAGTGGACCCCCGGGATCCTCCTACGAGCAGTACTTC
CASSGPPGSSYEQYF
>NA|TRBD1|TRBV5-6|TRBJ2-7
TGTGCCAGCAGCTTGGGGGTGGACAGGGCCTACGAGCAGTACTTC
CASSLGVDRAYEQYF
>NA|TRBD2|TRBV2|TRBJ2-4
TGTGCCAGCAGTGCCACGGGACTAGCGGGAGGGAAAGCCAAAAACATTCAGTACTTC
CASSATGLAGGKAKNIQYF
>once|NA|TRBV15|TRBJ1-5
TGTGCCACCAGCAGAAGTAATAAGCCCCAGCATTTT
CATSRSNKPQHF
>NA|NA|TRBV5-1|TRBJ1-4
TGCGCCAGCAGCTTGGAACTACGGGACGAAAAACTGTTTTTT
CASSLELRDEKLFF
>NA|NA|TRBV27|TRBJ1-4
TGTGCCAGCAGTCGAGTCGGGACCGCAAATGAAAAACTGTTTTTT
CASSRVGTANEKLFF
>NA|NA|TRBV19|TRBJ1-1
TGTGCCAGTAGCCTACAGGGTAAGACTGAAGCTTTCTTT
CASSLQGKTEAFF
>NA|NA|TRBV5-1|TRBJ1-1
TGCGCCAGCAGCTTGACCACAGGAGAGACTGAAGCTTTCTTT
CASSLTTGETEAFF
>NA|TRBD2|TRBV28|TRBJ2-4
TGTGCCAGCACCCCACGCCGCGGGACTAGCGGGAGAAACATTCAGTACTTC
CASTPRRGTSGRNIQYF
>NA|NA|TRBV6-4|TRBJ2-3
TGTGCCAGCAGTGAAGGTACTGGCAGGGGCACAGATACGCAGTATTTT
CASSEGTGRGTDTQYF
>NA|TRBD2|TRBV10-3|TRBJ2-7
TGTGCCATCAGTTACACTAGCGGGAGGGACGAGCAGTACTTC
CAISYTSGRDEQYF
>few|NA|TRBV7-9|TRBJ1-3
TGTGCCAGCGAGGGTAACACCATATATTTT
CASEGNTIYF
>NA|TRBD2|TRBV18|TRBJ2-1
TGTGCCAGCTCGTCCGGGACTAGCGGGAGTACTGAGCAGTTCTTC
CASSSGTSGSTEQFF
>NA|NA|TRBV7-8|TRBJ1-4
TGTGCCAGCAGCCCAACACCCGACAGCGGGTTATATGAAAAACTGTTTTTT
CASSPTPDSGLYEKLFF
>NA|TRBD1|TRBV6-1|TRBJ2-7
TGTGCCAGCAGTGAAGTGGACAGGGAATTGGTCTACGAGCAGTACTTC
CASSEVDRELVYEQYF
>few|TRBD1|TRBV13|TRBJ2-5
TGTGCCAGCAGCCCCAGGGGGCGCGAGACCCAGTACTTC
CASSPRGRETQYF
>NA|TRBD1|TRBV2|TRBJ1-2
TGTGCCAGCAGGGGGAGATTTGGACAGGGGAACTATGGCTACACCTTC
CASRGRFGQGNYGYTF
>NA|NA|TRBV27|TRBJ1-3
TGTGCCAGCAGTTTATCGCGCAGCTCTGGAAACACCATATATTTT
CASSLSRSSGNTIYF
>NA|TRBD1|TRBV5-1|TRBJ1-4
TGCGCCAGCAGCGCGACAGGGATCTCAACTAATGAAAAACTGTTTTTT
CASSATGISTNEKLFF
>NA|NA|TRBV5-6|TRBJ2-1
TGTGCCAGCAGTTTAGTACAGAGCTCCTACAATGAGCAGTTCTTC
CASSLVQSSYNEQFF